The 2 T cell receptor beta chains below all came from one sample that was sequenced in a study of T cells after yellow fever vaccination (dated by TCRdb to about 2019). The label giving this sample's treatment or condition can be read as: live attenuated yellow fever vaccine strain. To prepare the library, 5' RACE was applied. The instrument was an Illumina NovaSeq 6000. TCRdb reworked the public reads: Q25 trimming with fastp, MiXCR clone assembly, productive beta chains retained. Every distinct CDR3 protein forms one entry, paired with its most common genes and DNA. The sample yields 300,000 or so distinct CDR3 sequences; around 8.6% were counted once. Clones ranked in the top ten supply about 3.7% of the sample. The source was CD4+ T cells sorted from PBMCs, collected 5 days after the yellow fever booster vaccination. These receptors all come from a man younger than 35 who received the YFV17D yellow fever vaccine.

This clonotype appeared a few times. J is TRBJ2-7 and V is TRBV5-1; TRBD1 aligns across 9 bases. V lost 4 bases, J lost 2 bases, and 10 bases stayed unmatched. The CDR3 totals 16 residues. CDR1 is SGHRS and CDR2 is YFSETQ in the germline V gene. CDR3 loop: CASSLSWRDRAYEQYF. DNA for the CDR3: TGCGCCAGCAGCCTGTCCTGGCGGGACAGGGCCTACGAGCAGTACTTC. Combining the CDR3 with reference TRBV5-1 and TRBJ2-7 gives the whole variable domain KAGVTQTPRYLIKTRGQQVTLSCSPISGHRSVSWYQQTPGQGLQFLFEYFSETQRNKGNFPGRFSGRQFSNSRSEMNVSTLELGDSALYLCASSLSWRDRAYEQYFGPGTRLTVT.

This clonotype was picked up a small number of times. The chain employs TRBV9 and TRBJ2-5; TRBD2 matches at 8 bases. J lost 1 base, V lost 0 bases, and 5 bases had no gene match. Germline V gene sequence: CDR1 SGDLS, CDR2 YYNGEE. The CDR3 totals 16 residues. This CDR3 reads CASSVGRAGAQETQYF. In DNA, the CDR3 is TGTGCCAGCAGCGTAGGGCGAGCGGGAGCCCAAGAGACCCAGTACTTC.